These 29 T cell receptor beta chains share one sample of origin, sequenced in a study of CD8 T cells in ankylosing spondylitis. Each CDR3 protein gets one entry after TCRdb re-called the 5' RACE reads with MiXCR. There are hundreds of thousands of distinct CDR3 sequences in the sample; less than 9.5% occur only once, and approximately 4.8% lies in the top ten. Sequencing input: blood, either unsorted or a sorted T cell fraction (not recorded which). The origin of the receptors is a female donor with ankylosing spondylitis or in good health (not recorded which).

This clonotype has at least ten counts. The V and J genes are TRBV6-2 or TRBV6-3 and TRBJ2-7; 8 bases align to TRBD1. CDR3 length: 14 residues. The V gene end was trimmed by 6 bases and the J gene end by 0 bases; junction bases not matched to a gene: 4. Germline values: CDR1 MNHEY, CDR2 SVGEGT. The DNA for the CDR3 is TGTGCCAGCAGCTTCGGACAGGGCTCCTACGAGCAGTACTTC. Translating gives CASSFGQGSYEQYF.

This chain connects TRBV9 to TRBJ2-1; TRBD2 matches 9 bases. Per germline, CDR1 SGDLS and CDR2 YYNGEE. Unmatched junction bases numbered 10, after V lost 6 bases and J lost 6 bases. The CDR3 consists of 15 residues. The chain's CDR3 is CASKKGTSSGNEQFF. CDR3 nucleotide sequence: TGTGCCAGCAAAAAAGGGACTAGCAGTGGCAATGAGCAGTTCTTC.

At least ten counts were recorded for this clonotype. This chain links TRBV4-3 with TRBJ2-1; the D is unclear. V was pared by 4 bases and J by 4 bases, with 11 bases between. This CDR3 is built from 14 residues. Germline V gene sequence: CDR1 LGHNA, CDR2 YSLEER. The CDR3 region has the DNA TGCGCCAGCAGCCCAACTGGGTTTTACAATGAGCAGTTCTTC. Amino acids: CASSPTGFYNEQFF.

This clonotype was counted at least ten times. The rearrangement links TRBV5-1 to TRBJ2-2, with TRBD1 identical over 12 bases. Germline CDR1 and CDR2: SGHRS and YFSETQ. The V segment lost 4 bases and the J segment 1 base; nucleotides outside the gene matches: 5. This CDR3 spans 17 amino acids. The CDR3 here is CASSPGQGALNTGELFF. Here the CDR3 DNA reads TGCGCCAGCAGCCCGGGACAGGGGGCATTGAACACCGGGGAGCTGTTTTTT. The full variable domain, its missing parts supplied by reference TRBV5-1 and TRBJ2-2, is KAGVTQTPRYLIKTRGQQVTLSCSPISGHRSVSWYQQTPGQGLQFLFEYFSETQRNKGNFPGRFSGRQFSNSRSEMNVSTLELGDSALYLCASSPGQGALNTGELFFGEGSRLTVL.

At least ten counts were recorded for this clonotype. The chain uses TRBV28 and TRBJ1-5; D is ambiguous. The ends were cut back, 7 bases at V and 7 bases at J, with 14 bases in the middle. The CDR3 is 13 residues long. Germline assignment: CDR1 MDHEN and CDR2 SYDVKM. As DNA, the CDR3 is TGTGCCAGCAATTCCCTGGCGGGGCAGCCCCAGCATTTT. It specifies CASNSLAGQPQHF.

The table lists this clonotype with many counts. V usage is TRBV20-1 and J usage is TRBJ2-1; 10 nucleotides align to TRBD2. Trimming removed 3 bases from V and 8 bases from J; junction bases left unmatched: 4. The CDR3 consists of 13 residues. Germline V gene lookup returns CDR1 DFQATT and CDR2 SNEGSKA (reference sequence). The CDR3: CSASLAGVDEQFF. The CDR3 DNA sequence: TGCAGTGCTAGCCTAGCGGGAGTCGATGAGCAGTTCTTC.

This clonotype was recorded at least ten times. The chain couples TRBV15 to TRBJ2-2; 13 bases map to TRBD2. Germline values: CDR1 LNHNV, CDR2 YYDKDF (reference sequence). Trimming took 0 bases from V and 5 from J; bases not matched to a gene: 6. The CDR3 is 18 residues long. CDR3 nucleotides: TGTGCCACCAGCAGAGATCGGGTGGGACTAGCGGGGACCGGGGAGCTGTTTTTT. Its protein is CATSRDRVGLAGTGELFF.

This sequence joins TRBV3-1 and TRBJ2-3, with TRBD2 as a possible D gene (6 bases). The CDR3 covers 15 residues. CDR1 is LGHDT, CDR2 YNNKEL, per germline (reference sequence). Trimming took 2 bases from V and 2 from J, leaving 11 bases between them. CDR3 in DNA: TGTGCCAGCAGCCAATTGCTAGCGTTCACAGATACGCAGTATTTT. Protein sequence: CASSQLLAFTDTQYF.

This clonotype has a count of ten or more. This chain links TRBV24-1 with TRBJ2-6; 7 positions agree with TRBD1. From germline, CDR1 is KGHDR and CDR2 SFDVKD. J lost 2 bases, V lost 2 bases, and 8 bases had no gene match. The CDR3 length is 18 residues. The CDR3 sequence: CATSDSRTGGTGANVLTF. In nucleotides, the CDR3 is TGTGCCACCAGTGATTCACGGACAGGAGGTACTGGGGCCAACGTCCTGACTTTC.

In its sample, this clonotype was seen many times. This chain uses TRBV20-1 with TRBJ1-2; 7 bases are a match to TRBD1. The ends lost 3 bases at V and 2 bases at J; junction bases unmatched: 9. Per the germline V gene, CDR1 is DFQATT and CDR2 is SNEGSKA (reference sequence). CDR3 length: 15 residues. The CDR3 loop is CSASPDRALNYGYTF. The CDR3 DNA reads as TGCAGTGCTAGCCCAGACAGGGCCCTAAACTATGGCTACACCTTC.

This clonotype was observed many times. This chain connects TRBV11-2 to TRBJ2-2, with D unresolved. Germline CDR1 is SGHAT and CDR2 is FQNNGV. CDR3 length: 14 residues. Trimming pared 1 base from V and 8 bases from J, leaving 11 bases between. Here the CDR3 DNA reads TGTGCCAGCAGCTTAGGTTGGAGTTCTGGGGAGCTGTTTTTT. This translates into CASSLGWSSGELFF. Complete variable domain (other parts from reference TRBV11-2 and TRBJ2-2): EAGVAQSPRYKIIEKRQSVAFWCNPISGHATLYWYQQILGQGPKLLIQFQNNGVVDDSQLPKDRFSAERLKGVDSTLKIQPAKLEDSAVYLCASSLGWSSGELFFGEGSRLTVL.

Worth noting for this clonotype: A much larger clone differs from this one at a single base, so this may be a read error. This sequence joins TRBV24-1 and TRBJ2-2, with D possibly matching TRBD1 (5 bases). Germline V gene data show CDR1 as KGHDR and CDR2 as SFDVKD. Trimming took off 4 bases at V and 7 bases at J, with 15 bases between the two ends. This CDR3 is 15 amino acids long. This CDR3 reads CATSDVQGNNGELFF. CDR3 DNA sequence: TGTGCCACCAGTGACGTTCAGGGAAATAACGGGGAGCTGTTTTTT.

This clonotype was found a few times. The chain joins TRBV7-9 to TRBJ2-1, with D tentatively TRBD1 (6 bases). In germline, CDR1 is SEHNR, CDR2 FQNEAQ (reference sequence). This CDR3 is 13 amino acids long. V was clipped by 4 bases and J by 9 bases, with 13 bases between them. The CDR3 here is CASSSTGLGEQFF. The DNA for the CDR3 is TGTGCCAGCAGCTCTACAGGGTTGGGTGAGCAGTTCTTC. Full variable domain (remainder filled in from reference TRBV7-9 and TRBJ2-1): DTGVSQNPRHKITKRGQNVTFRCDPISEHNRLYWYRQTLGQGPEFLTYFQNEAQLEKSRLLSDRFSAERPKGSFSTLEIQRTEQGDSAMYLCASSSTGLGEQFFGPGTRLTVL.

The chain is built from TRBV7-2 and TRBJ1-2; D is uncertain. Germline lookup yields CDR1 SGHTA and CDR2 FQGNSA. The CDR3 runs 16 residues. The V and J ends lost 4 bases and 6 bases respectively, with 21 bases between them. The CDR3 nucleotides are TGTGCCAGCAGCTCTAGAGGAATTGATGGTGTGGATGGCTACACCTTC. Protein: CASSSRGIDGVDGYTF.

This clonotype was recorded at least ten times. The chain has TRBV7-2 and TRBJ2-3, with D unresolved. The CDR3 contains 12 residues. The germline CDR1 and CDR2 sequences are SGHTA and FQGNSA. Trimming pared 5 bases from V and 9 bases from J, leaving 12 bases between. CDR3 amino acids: CASSEVMSTQYF. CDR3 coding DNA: TGTGCCAGCAGCGAGGTTATGAGCACGCAGTATTTT.

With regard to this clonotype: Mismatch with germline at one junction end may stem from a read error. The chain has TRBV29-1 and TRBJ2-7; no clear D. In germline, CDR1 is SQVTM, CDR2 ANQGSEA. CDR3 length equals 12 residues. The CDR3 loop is CSAGLSSYEQNF. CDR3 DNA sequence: TGCAGCGCCGGGTTAAGCTCCTACGAGCAAAACTTC.

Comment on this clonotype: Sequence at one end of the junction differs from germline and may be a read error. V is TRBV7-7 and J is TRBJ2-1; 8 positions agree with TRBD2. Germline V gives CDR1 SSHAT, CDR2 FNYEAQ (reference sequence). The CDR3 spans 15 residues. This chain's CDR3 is CASSPGLAVYNEQFF. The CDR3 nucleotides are TGTGCTAGCAGCCCCGGACTAGCAGTGTACAATGAGCAGTTCTTC.

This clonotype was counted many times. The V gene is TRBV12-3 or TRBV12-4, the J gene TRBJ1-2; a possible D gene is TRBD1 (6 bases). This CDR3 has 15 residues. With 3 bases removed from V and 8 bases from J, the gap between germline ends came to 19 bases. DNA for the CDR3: TGTGCCAGCAGTTTTACAGGGAAGGGACTCGGGGGCTACACCTTC. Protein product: CASSFTGKGLGGYTF.

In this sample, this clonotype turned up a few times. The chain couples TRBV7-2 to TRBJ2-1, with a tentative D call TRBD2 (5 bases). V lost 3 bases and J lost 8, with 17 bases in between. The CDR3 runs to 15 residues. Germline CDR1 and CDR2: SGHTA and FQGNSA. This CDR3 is CASSFVRAADHEQFF. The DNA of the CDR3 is TGTGCCAGCAGCTTCGTGAGGGCCGCCGACCATGAGCAGTTCTTC.

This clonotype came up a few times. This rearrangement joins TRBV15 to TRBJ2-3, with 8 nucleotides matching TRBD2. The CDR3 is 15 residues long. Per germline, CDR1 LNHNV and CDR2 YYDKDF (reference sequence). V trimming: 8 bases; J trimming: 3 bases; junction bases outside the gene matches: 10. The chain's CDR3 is CATGKRERGTDTQYF. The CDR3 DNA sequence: TGTGCCACCGGCAAGCGGGAGCGGGGAACAGATACGCAGTATTTT. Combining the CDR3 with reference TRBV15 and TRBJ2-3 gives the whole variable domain DAMVIQNPRYQVTQFGKPVTLSCSQTLNHNVMYWYQQKSSQAPKLLFHYYDKDFNNEADTPDNFQSRRPNTSFCFLDIRSPGLGDTAMYLCATGKRERGTDTQYFGPGTRLTVL.

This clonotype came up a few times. The CDR3 sequence: CASTLGQLQETQYF. The CDR3 DNA is TGTGCCAGCACCCTTGGACAGCTTCAAGAGACCCAGTACTTC. The chain uses TRBV3-1 and TRBJ2-5, with D maybe TRBD1 (6 bases). Deletions cut 7 bases from V and 2 bases from J, with 14 bases between. The germline V gene encodes CDR1 LGHDT and CDR2 YNNKEL (reference sequence). This CDR3 has 14 residues.

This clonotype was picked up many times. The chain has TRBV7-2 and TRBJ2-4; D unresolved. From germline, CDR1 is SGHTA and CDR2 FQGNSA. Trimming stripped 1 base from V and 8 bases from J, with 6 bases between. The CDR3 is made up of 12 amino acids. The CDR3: CASSLDRDIQYF. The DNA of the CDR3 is TGTGCCAGCAGCTTAGACCGGGACATTCAGTACTTC.

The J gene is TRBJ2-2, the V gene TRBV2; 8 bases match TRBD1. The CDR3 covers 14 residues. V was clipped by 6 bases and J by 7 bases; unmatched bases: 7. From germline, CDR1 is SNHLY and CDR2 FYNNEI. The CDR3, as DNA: TGTGCCAGCAGGAAGGACAGGGATGACGGGGAGCTGTTTTTT. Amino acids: CASRKDRDDGELFF.

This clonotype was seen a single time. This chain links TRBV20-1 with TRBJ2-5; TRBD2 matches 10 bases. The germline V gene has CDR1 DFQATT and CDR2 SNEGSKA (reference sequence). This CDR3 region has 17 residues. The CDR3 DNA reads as TGCTGCGCTAGAGATTGGGTTAGCGGGAGGCAAGGAGAGACCCAGTACTTC. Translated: CCARDWVSGRQGETQYF.

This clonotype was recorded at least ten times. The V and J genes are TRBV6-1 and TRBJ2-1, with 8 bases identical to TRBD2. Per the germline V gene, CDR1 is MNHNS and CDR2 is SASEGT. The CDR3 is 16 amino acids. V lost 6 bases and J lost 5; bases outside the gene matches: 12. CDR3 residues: CASSPGLAAGNNEQFF. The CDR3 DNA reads TGTGCCAGCAGCCCAGGACTAGCCGCCGGAAACAATGAGCAGTTCTTC.

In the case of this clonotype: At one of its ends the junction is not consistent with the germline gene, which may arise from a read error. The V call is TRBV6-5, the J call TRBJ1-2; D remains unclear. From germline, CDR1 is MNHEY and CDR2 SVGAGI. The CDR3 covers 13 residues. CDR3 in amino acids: CAGSYSRMDLGTF. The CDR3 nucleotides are TGTGCCGGCAGTTACTCCCGAATGGACCTGGGGACCTTC.

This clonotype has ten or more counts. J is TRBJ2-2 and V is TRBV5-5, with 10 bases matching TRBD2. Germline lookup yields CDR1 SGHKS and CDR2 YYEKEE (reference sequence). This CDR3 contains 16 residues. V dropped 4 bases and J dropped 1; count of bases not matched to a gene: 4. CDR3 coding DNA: TGTGCCAGCAGCACCAGGACTAGCGGGAACACCGGGGAGCTGTTTTTT. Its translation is CASSTRTSGNTGELFF.

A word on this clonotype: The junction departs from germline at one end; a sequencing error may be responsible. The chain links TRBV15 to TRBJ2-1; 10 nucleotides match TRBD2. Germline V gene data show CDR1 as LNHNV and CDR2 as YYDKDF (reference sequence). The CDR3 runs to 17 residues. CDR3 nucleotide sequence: TGTGCCACCAGCCCGCTCGGGGAGCGGGAGGGGAACAATGACCAGTTCTTC. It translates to CATSPLGEREGNNDQFF. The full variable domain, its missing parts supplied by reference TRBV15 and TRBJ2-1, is DAMVIQNPRYQVTQFGKPVTLSCSQTLNHNVMYWYQQKSSQAPKLLFHYYDKDFNNEADTPDNFQSRRPNTSFCFLDIRSPGLGDTAMYLCATSPLGEREGNNDQFFGPGTRLTVL.

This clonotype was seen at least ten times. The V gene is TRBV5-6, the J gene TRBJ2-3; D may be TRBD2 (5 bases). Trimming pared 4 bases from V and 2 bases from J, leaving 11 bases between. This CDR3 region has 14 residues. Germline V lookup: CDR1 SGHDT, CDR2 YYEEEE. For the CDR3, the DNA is TGTGCCAGCAGCCCGCGGACTTACACAGATACGCAGTATTTT. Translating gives CASSPRTYTDTQYF.